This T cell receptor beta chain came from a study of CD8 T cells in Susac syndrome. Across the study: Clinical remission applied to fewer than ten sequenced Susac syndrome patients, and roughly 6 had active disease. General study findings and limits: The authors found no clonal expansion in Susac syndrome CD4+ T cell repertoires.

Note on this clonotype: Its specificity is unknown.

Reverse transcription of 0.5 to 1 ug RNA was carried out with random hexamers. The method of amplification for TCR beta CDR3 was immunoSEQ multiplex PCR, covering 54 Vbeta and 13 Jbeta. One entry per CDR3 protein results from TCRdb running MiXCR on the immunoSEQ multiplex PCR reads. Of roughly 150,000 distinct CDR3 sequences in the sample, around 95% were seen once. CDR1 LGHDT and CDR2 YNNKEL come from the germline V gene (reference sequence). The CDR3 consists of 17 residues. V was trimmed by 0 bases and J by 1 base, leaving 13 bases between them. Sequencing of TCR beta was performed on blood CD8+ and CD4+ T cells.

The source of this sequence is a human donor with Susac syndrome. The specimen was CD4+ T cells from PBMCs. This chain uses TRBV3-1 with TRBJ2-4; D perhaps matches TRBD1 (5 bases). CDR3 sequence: CASSQDRTPGAKNIQYF. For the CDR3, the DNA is TGTGCCAGCAGCCAAGATCGGACCCCAGGGGCCAAAAACATTCAGTACTTC. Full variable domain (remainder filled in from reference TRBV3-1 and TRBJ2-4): DTAVSQTPKYLVTQMGNDKSIKCEQNLGHDTMYWYKQDSKKFLKIMFSYNNKELIINETVPNRFSPKSPDKAHLNLHINSLELGDSAVYFCASSQDRTPGAKNIQYFGAGTRLSVL.